These T cell receptor beta chains were read from a single sample in a study of CD8 T cells in ankylosing spondylitis. TCRdb processed the 5' RACE reads anew with MiXCR; each CDR3 protein has one entry. The sample has just under 350,000 distinct CDR3 sequences, approximately 15% seen once; the top ten hold less than 1.1%. Material for sequencing was blood, either unsorted or a sorted T cell fraction (not recorded which). These receptors originate from a male donor with ankylosing spondylitis or in good health (not recorded which). Both conserved end residues are part of each CDR3. The D gene is left open where the match is weak. Rows give clone size only sometimes, using once, few, many, or a class for an expanded clone.

TRBJ1-2 | 13 | - | - | TRBV10-3 | CAISSDINYGYTF | TGTGCCATCAGTTCCGACATTAACTATGGCTACACCTTC
TRBJ2-1 | 16 | - | few | TRBV7-9 | CASSPLAGFAYNEQFF | TGTGCCAGCAGCCCCTTGGCGGGCTTTGCATACAATGAGCAGTTCTTC
TRBJ1-2 | 15 | TRBD1 | few | TRBV12-3/TRBV12-4 | CASSPTGGRNYGYTF | TGTGCCAGCAGTCCGACAGGGGGGAGAAACTATGGCTACACCTTC
TRBJ2-7 | 16 | TRBD1 | - | TRBV7-8 | CASSLDSGQGTYEQYF | TGTGCCAGCAGCTTAGATTCAGGACAGGGGACCTACGAGCAGTACTTC
TRBJ2-6 | 17 | - | - | TRBV25-1 | CASSDLDAPLRANVLTF | TGTGCCAGCAGTGATCTAGACGCCCCCCTAAGGGCCAACGTCCTGACTTTC
TRBJ1-1 | 14 | - | many | TRBV3-1 | CASSQVGGNTEAFF | TGTGCCAGCAGCCAAGTCGGAGGGAACACTGAAGCTTTCTTT
TRBJ1-3 | 14 | - | - | TRBV29-1 | CSVSHPFSGNTIYF | TGCAGCGTTTCACATCCGTTCTCTGGAAACACCATATATTTT
TRBJ2-1 | 12 | TRBD1 | few | TRBV6-6 | CASSRQGNEQFF | TGTGCCAGCAGTCGACAGGGGAACGAGCAGTTCTTC
TRBJ1-1 | 12 | - | few | TRBV5-1 | CASSLDHTEAFF | TGCGCCAGCAGCTTGGACCACACTGAAGCTTTCTTT
TRBJ1-1 | 13 | - | few | TRBV15 | CATSQGSNTEAFF | TGTGCCACCAGCCAGGGGTCGAACACTGAAGCTTTCTTT
TRBJ2-2 | 15 | - | few | TRBV20-1 | CSARDWGMNTGELFF | TGCAGTGCTAGAGATTGGGGAATGAACACCGGGGAGCTGTTTTTT
TRBJ1-4 | 14 | - | few | TRBV20-1 | CSARVRVTNEKLFF | TGCAGTGCTAGAGTTAGGGTTACTAATGAAAAACTGTTTTTT
TRBJ2-1 | 15 | TRBD2 | - | TRBV5-1 | CASSLARLAGDEQFF | TGCGCCAGCAGCTTGGCCCGGCTAGCGGGAGATGAGCAGTTCTTC
TRBJ1-1 | 15 | - | - | TRBV6-5 | CASSYGGEMNTEAFF | TGTGCCAGCAGTTACGGGGGGGAAATGAACACTGAAGCTTTCTTT
TRBJ2-3 | 18 | - | many | TRBV9 | CASRPLRTASRSTDTQYF | TGTGCCAGCAGGCCCCTTCGGACGGCTAGCCGGAGCACAGATACGCAGTATTTT
TRBJ1-2 | 11 | - | - | TRBV6-5 | CASIGVRGYTF | TGTGCCAGCATCGGAGTACGAGGCTACACCTTC
TRBJ2-7 | 14 | - | few | TRBV7-9 | CASSLGAGDYEQYF | TGTGCCAGCAGCTTAGGGGCAGGCGACTACGAGCAGTACTTC
TRBJ1-2 | 16 | - | few | TRBV10-3 | CAISESRGAENYGYTF | TGTGCCATCAGTGAGTCGAGGGGGGCCGAGAACTATGGCTACACCTTC
TRBJ1-2 | 12 | - | few | TRBV29-1 | CSVEKGGYGYTF | TGCAGCGTTGAGAAAGGGGGCTATGGCTACACCTTC